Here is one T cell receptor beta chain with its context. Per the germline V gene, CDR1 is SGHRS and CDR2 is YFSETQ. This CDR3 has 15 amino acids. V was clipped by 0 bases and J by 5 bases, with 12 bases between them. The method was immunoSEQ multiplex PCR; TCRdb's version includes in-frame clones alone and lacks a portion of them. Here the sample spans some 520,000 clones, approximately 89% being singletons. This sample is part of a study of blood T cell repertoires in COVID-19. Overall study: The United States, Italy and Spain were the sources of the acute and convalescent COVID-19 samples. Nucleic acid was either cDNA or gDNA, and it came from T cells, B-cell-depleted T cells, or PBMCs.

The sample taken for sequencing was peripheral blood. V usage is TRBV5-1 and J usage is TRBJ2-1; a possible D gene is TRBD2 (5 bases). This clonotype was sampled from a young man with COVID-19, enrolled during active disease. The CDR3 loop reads CASSLGPLEDNEQFF. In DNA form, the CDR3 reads TGCGCCAGCAGCTTGGGGCCACTAGAGGACAATGAGCAGTTCTTC. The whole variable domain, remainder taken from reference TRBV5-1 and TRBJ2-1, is KAGVTQTPRYLIKTRGQQVTLSCSPISGHRSVSWYQQTPGQGLQFLFEYFSETQRNKGNFPGRFSGRQFSNSRSEMNVSTLELGDSALYLCASSLGPLEDNEQFFGPGTRLTVL.